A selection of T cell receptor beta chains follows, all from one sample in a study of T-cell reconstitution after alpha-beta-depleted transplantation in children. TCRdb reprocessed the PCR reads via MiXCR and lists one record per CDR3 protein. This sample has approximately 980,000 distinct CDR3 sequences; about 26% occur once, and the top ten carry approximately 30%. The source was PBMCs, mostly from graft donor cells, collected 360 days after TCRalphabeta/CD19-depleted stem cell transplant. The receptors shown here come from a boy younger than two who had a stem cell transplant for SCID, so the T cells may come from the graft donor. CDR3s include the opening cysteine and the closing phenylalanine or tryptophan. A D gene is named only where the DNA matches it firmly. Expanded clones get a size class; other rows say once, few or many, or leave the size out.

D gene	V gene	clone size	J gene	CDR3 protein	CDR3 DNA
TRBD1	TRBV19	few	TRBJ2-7	CASSTPLQGFLSEQYF	TGTGCCAGTAGTACGCCTCTACAGGGGTTTTTAAGCGAGCAGTACTTC
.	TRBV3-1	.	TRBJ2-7	CASSQDISGFYEQYF	TGTGCCAGCAGCCAAGATATCAGCGGATTCTACGAGCAGTACTTC
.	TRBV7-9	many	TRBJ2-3	CASSLDSPSTDTQYF	TGTGCCAGCAGCTTGGACTCTCCTAGCACAGATACGCAGTATTTT
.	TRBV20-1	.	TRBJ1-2	CSGRRGRRNYGYTF	TGCAGTGGGAGGCGGGGCAGAAGAAACTATGGCTACACCTTC
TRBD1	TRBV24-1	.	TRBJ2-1	CATSVRGQGSYNEQFF	TGTGCCACCAGTGTTAGGGGACAGGGGTCCTACAATGAGCAGTTCTTC
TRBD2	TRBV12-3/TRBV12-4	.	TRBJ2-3	CASSPPVRGASDTQYF	TGTGCCAGCAGTCCCCCGGTGCGGGGGGCTTCGGATACGCAGTATTTT
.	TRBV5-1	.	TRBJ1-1	CASSFGQPNTEAFF	TGCGCCAGCAGCTTCGGACAACCTAACACTGAAGCTTTCTTT
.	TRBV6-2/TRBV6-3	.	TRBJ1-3	CASRPDRAGNTIYF	TGTGCCAGCAGGCCAGACAGAGCTGGAAACACCATATATTTT
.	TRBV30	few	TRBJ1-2	CAWSVSLGPYGYTF	TGTGCCTGGAGTGTCTCACTTGGGCCCTATGGCTACACCTTC
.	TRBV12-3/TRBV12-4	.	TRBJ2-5	CASREDSQETQYF	TGTGCCAGCAGAGAGGACAGCCAAGAGACCCAGTACTTC
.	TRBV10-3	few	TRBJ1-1	CAISAGDGTEAFF	TGTGCCATCAGTGCAGGAGATGGCACTGAAGCTTTCTTT
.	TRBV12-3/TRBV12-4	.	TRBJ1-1	CASRLTGKGNTEAFF	TGTGCCAGCAGATTGACAGGAAAGGGGAACACTGAAGCTTTCTTT
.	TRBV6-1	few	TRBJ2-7	CASSEIPQQYF	TGTGCCAGCAGTGAAATACCTCAGCAGTACTTC